The clone carrying this T cell receptor beta chain came up a few times. Its antigen is not known. The data are from a study of response to subunit inactivated influenza vaccine. Broader study findings: Few additional T cells are recruited per seasonal influenza vaccination, authors suggested.

This CDR3 has 15 residues. J gave up 5 bases and V 6 bases, and 8 bases lay outside the gene matches. Germline V gene sequence: CDR1 LGHNA, CDR2 YNFKEQ. TCRdb re-analysed the RT-PCR reads in MiXCR, keeping a single row per CDR3 protein. Of roughly 790,000 distinct CDR3 sequences in the sample, around 21% are singletons; the top ten hold roughly 10%. The TCR comes from a man aged 50 or older who received an inactivated influenza vaccine. V usage is TRBV4-2 and J usage is TRBJ2-2; 8 nucleotides line up with TRBD1. The sample was PBMCs from blood, taken more than 4 days after vaccination. The CDR3 DNA sequence: TGTGCCAGCAGTTCAGGGGGCAGTAGGACCGGGGAGCTGTTTTTT. Its translation: CASSSGGSRTGELFF.